Below, 17 T cell receptor beta chains from the same sample are listed, as sequenced in a study of CD8+CD57+ T cells in acquired aplastic anemia. Genomic DNA, the template, was used for profiling of the TCR beta VDJ and CDR3. TCRdb ran MiXCR on the reads and lists one entry per CDR3 protein. The sample records some 120,000 distinct CDR3 sequences, around 48% being singletons. Sequenced: sorted CD4+, CD8+, or CD8+CD57+ T cells (not recorded which) from PBMCs. All receptors derive from a human donor in good health, serving as a control.

In its sample, this clonotype was seen many times. The chain couples TRBV20-1 to TRBJ1-2; 11 bases agree with TRBD1. Germline values: CDR1 DFQATT, CDR2 SNEGSKA (reference sequence). There are 15 residues in the CDR3. Unmatched junction bases numbered 6, after V lost 3 bases and J lost 3 bases. The CDR3 spells CSAREDRGLDYGYTF. The DNA for the CDR3 is TGCAGTGCTAGGGAGGACAGGGGGCTGGACTATGGCTACACCTTC.

This clonotype was seen many times. The J gene is TRBJ1-6, the V gene TRBV7-8; TRBD1 might be the D (6 bases). V lost 5 bases to trimming and J lost 5 bases, with 16 bases between them. The CDR3 is made up of 16 amino acids. CDR1 and CDR2 (germline): SGHVS, FQNEAQ. In nucleotides, the CDR3 is TGTGCCAGCAGCGTGGGGGCAAGGAATCATAATTCACCCCTCCACTTT. It codes for CASSVGARNHNSPLHF.

Note on this clonotype: This sequence may be a read error, since a much larger clone differs from it by one base. The V gene is TRBV11-2, the J gene TRBJ2-1, with TRBD1 identical over 7 bases. The CDR3 runs to 16 residues. Germline V gene data show CDR1 as SGHAT and CDR2 as FQNNGV. Unmatched junction bases numbered 5, after V lost 3 bases and J lost 0 bases. The CDR3 here is CASSLDRPSSYNEQFF. CDR3 in DNA: TGTGCCAGCAGCTTGGACAGGCCGAGCTCCTACAATGAGCAGTTCTTC.

This rearrangement joins TRBV30 to TRBJ1-2, with D perhaps TRBD1 (5 bases). V was trimmed by 7 bases and J by 4 bases, leaving 16 bases between them. Germline CDR1 reads GTSNPN; CDR2 reads SVGIG (reference sequence). The CDR3 runs to 13 residues. The DNA of the CDR3 is TGTGCCTTAACTCAGGGACGGTTCTATGGCTACACCTTC. As protein: CALTQGRFYGYTF.

As to this clonotype: One end of the junction does not line up with germline, which may come from a read error. This chain uses TRBV4-3 with TRBJ2-7; D remains unclear. CDR3 length equals 14 residues. Germline values: CDR1 LGHNA, CDR2 YSLEER. DNA for the CDR3: TGCGCGAGCAACGGGCCCGAATTTTCCTACGAGCAGTACTTC. This codes for CASNGPEFSYEQYF.

This clonotype showed up many times. The genes are TRBV19 and TRBJ1-1; D is possibly TRBD1 (5 bases). This CDR3 has 15 residues. V dropped 1 base and J dropped 3 bases, with 12 bases sitting between them. The V gene's germline CDR1 is LNHDA and CDR2 SQIVND (reference sequence). This CDR3 is CASSIVGRGDTEAFF. The CDR3 nucleotides are TGTGCCAGTAGTATAGTAGGCAGAGGGGACACTGAAGCTTTCTTT.

V usage is TRBV20-1 and J usage is TRBJ2-5; TRBD2 matches 12 bases. The CDR3 is made up of 14 amino acids. Trimming at V came to 3 bases and at J to 4 bases, leaving 3 bases not matched to a gene. Per the germline V gene, CDR1 is DFQATT and CDR2 is SNEGSKA (reference sequence). CDR3 loop: CSARMTSGGETQYF. CDR3 DNA sequence: TGCAGTGCTAGGATGACTAGCGGGGGAGAGACCCAGTACTTC.

In this sample, this clonotype turned up many times. CDR3 in DNA: TGCAGTGCTAATGATCGGAGACTACCTAACTATGGCTACACCTTC. Its translation is CSANDRRLPNYGYTF. This chain joins TRBV20-1 and TRBJ1-2; D not resolved. Trimming took off 4 bases at V and 0 bases at J, with 15 bases between the two ends. CDR1 DFQATT and CDR2 SNEGSKA come from the germline V gene (reference sequence). The CDR3 extends over 15 amino acids.

This clonotype turned up a few times. The chain carries TRBV29-1 and TRBJ1-2; D unresolved. The germline V gene encodes CDR1 SQVTM and CDR2 ANQGSEA. The CDR3 extends over 13 amino acids. V was cut by 4 bases and J by 5 bases, with 14 bases left in between. The CDR3 DNA follows: TGCAGCGTTGTGGATAAGGCCCTGTATGGCTACACCTTC. Translation: CSVVDKALYGYTF.

This sequence joins TRBV7-7 and TRBJ2-5; 9 bases are shared with TRBD1. The length of the CDR3 is 17 residues. With V trimmed by 5 bases and J by 1 base, 11 bases remained unmatched. Germline CDR1 SSHAT, CDR2 FNYEAQ (reference sequence). The CDR3 bases are TGTGCCAGCAGCCTAAACCCGGGACAGGGTATCCAAGAGACCCAGTACTTC. Translation gives CASSLNPGQGIQETQYF.

This clonotype was recorded many times. The rearrangement links TRBV7-9 to TRBJ2-7, with 10 nucleotides matching TRBD2. With 5 bases clipped from V and 7 bases from J, the junction kept 14 bases outside the gene matches. Germline V gene sequence: CDR1 SEHNR, CDR2 FQNEAQ (reference sequence). This CDR3 contains 16 residues. The CDR3 DNA follows: TGTGCCAGCAGCCTAACTGGGGCTAGCGGGGGCGGTGAGCAGTACTTC. It is translated as CASSLTGASGGGEQYF.

This clonotype has only a few counts. The chain is built from TRBV14 and TRBJ2-3; no clear D. V gave up 5 bases and J gave up 4 bases, with 7 bases separating them. Germline V CDR1 and CDR2: SGHDN, FVKESK. This CDR3 contains 12 residues. The CDR3 region has the DNA TGTGCCAGCAGCGCCTCCCCAGATACGCAGTATTTT. This encodes CASSASPDTQYF. Supplemented by reference TRBV14 and TRBJ2-3, the full variable domain reads EAGVTQFPSHSVIEKGQTVTLRCDPISGHDNLYWYRRVMGKEIKFLLHFVKESKQDESGMPNNRFLAERTGGTYSTLKVQPAELEDSGVYFCASSASPDTQYFGPGTRLTVL.

Of note for this clonotype: At one of its ends the junction is not consistent with the germline gene, which may arise from a read error. The V gene is TRBV20-1, the J gene TRBJ2-7; TRBD1 aligns across 9 bases. CDR3 length equals 15 residues. Germline V lookup: CDR1 DFQATT, CDR2 SNEGSKA (reference sequence). Here the CDR3 reads CSARGGQGLGYEQYF. The CDR3 nucleotides are TGCAGTGCCAGAGGGGGACAGGGTCTCGGCTACGAGCAGTACTTC.

This clonotype was counted many times. V usage is TRBV20-1 and J usage is TRBJ2-1; D possibly corresponds to TRBD1 (6 bases). CDR1 is DFQATT, CDR2 SNEGSKA, per germline (reference sequence). The V end lost 5 bases, the J end lost 7 bases, and 9 bases lay between the germline ends. This CDR3 comprises 11 residues. CDR3 residues: CSASRGNEQFF. The DNA for the CDR3 is TGCAGTGCTTCCAGGGGTAATGAGCAGTTCTTC.

There are a few counts of this clonotype. This chain links TRBV6-5 with TRBJ1-4; 8 positions match TRBD1. The CDR3 is made up of 15 amino acids. Trimming at V came to 2 bases and at J to 5 bases, leaving 4 bases not matched to a gene. Germline CDR1 MNHEY, CDR2 SVGAGI. CDR3 DNA: TGTGCCAGCAGTTACACGACAGGGGAAAATGAAAAACTGTTTTTT. It specifies CASSYTTGENEKLFF.

This clonotype was seen more than once but under ten times. The chain links TRBV2 to TRBJ1-1; no clear D gene. Looked up from germline, CDR1 is SNHLY and CDR2 is FYNNEI. V shed 4 bases and J shed 8 bases, with 14 bases lying between them. The CDR3 totals 13 residues. The CDR3 is CASSGPISSEAFF. The CDR3 DNA reads as TGTGCCAGCAGTGGACCGATTTCCAGCGAAGCTTTCTTT.

This rearrangement joins TRBV5-1 to TRBJ1-2, with D tentatively TRBD1 (5 bases). The CDR3 has 13 amino acids. In germline, CDR1 is SGHRS, CDR2 YFSETQ. V was cut by 0 bases and J by 8 bases, with 11 bases left in between. This CDR3 reads CASSLGGTEGYTF. The CDR3 region has the DNA TGCGCCAGCAGCTTGGGGGGCACAGAGGGCTACACCTTC.